The T cell receptor (beta chain) under discussion was sequenced for a study of cytomegalovirus exposure and HLA in healthy donors. Clones were sequenced by immunoSEQ multiplex PCR, and TCRdb holds only the in-frame ones, with some missing. In the table there are under 250,000 clones, 75% to 95% of which are singletons. The CDR3 totals 15 residues. The V gene's germline CDR1 is SGHAT and CDR2 FQNNGV. The J segment lost 7 bases and the V segment lost 3 bases, leaving 4 bases of the junction unmatched. This TCR was recovered from a woman aged 18 to 35 in good health and CMV-seronegative. The source material was PBMCs. The chain carries TRBV11-2 and TRBJ1-6; 9 bases match TRBD1. The DNA of the CDR3 is TGTGCCAGCAGCTTGGGTGGACAGGGGAATTCACCCCTCCACTTT. Translating it yields CASSLGGQGNSPLHF.